This paragraph covers one TCR beta chain sequence. No antigen is known for it. Additional DNA sequences in this sample encode the identical CDR3. Data came from immunoSEQ multiplex PCR; TCRdb stores just in-frame clones and leaves some out. Here the sample spans 9,000 to 10,000 clones, about 63% being singletons. This record comes from a study of immune cell composition in non-small cell lung cancer. The overall study: Lung adenocarcinoma or squamous carcinoma made up most tumours.

Study outcomes and limitations: About four fifths of squamous and under 35% of adenocarcinoma cases had tumour-associated clones >0.5%. Squamous lung tumours showed higher top 10 clone scores and clonality than adenocarcinomas.

CDR3 size: 13 residues. Trimming stripped 4 bases from V and 4 bases from J, with 9 bases between. Germline V gene data show CDR1 as SGHRS and CDR2 as YFSETQ. The clonotype comes from a human donor with non-small cell lung cancer. The sequenced sample consisted of lung tumor tissue. The rearrangement uses TRBV5-1 and TRBJ1-5, with a possible D match to TRBD1 (5 bases). The CDR3 DNA sequence: TGCGCCAGCAGCCTAGACAGTAATCAGCCCCAGCATTTT. Translation gives CASSLDSNQPQHF.